Listed here are 14 T cell receptor beta chains from one sample, sequenced in a study of cytomegalovirus exposure and HLA in healthy donors. With 60 Vbeta and 13 Jbeta primers, the PCR was carried out. Profiling relied on immunoSEQ multiplex PCR, and the TCRdb table lists in-frame clones only, not all of them. The sample yields 150,000 to 200,000 clones, 77% seen once. What was sequenced was PBMCs. The receptors shown here come from a woman aged 55-69 years in good health and CMV-seropositive.

CDR3 sequence reads: CASSPSGPQHF. CDR3 bases: TGTGCCAGCAGTCCCTCGGGGCCCCAGCATTTT. V is TRBV28 and J is TRBJ1-5; D is ambiguous. The CDR3 contains 11 residues. Germline V gene data show CDR1 as MDHEN and CDR2 as SYDVKM. The germline V and J ends were trimmed by 5 bases and 9 bases, with 8 bases remaining between them.

The chain uses TRBV27 and TRBJ1-5; D is ambiguous. Germline V gene lookup returns CDR1 MNHEY and CDR2 SMNVEV (reference sequence). V lost 6 bases and J lost 1, with 10 bases in between. This CDR3 has 14 amino acids. The CDR3 nucleotides read TGTGCCAGCAGCTTTCTAGGAAGCAATCAGCCCCAGCATTTT. Amino acids: CASSFLGSNQPQHF.

CDR3 protein: CASSSNTGFWYGYTF. The CDR3 bases are TGTGCCAGCAGCTCCAATACAGGGTTTTGGTATGGCTACACCTTC. V and J are TRBV5-4 and TRBJ1-2, with a weak D call TRBD1 (6 bases). Germline V gene sequence: CDR1 SGHNT, CDR2 YYREEE (reference sequence). The ends were cut back, 3 bases at V and 5 bases at J, with 17 bases in the middle. CDR3 length: 15 residues.

The V call is TRBV30, the J call TRBJ1-4; maybe TRBD1 (5 bases). This CDR3 has 13 residues. Trimming removed 0 bases at V and 5 bases at J, with 7 bases between. The germline gives CDR1 GTSNPN, CDR2 SVGIG (reference sequence). The CDR3 protein is CAWSVNRNEKLFF. The CDR3 DNA reads as TGTGCCTGGAGTGTAAACAGGAATGAAAAACTGTTTTTT.

About this clone itself: In the same sample, other DNA sequences code for this CDR3. V and J are TRBV5-1 and TRBJ2-1, with 8 bases matching TRBD1. The length of the CDR3 is 16 residues. V dropped 2 bases and J dropped 6; count of bases not matched to a gene: 10. The germline CDR1 and CDR2 sequences are SGHRS and YFSETQ. In DNA, the CDR3 is TGCGCCAGCAGCTTTACCGGGACAGGATTAGTCAATGAGCAGTTCTTC. Its translation: CASSFTGTGLVNEQFF.

As regards this clone: At one boundary the junction diverges from the germline segment, which might be a read error. The chain couples TRBV4-2 to TRBJ1-4, with unresolved D. The germline CDR1 and CDR2 sequences are LGHNA and YNFKEQ. CDR3 length: 17 residues. CDR3 sequence: CASSQALEPGFTEKLFF. The CDR3 region has the DNA TGTGCCAGCAGTCAAGCTTTAGAACCGGGATTCACTGAAAAACTGTTTTTT.

The genes are TRBV7-2 and TRBJ2-5, with a possible D match to TRBD1 (6 bases). The CDR3 consists of 13 residues. V lost 3 bases, J lost 5 bases, and 10 bases lay in between. Germline V gives CDR1 SGHTA, CDR2 FQGNSA. DNA of the CDR3: TGTGCCAGCAGCTTTCAGGGGCTGGAGACCCAGTACTTC. This translates into CASSFQGLETQYF. Looking up the rest from reference TRBV7-2 and TRBJ2-5 gives the full variable domain: GAGVSQSPSNKVTEKGKDVELRCDPISGHTALYWYRQSLGQGLEFLIYFQGNSAPDKSGLPSDRFSAERTGGSVSTLTIQRTQQEDSAVYLCASSFQGLETQYFGPGTRLLVL.

The V and J genes are TRBV5-1 and TRBJ2-7; 8 bases align to TRBD1. From germline, CDR1 is SGHRS and CDR2 YFSETQ. The CDR3 loop spans 15 amino acids. Germline trimming cut 3 bases from V and 2 bases from J; bases unmatched to any gene: 7. The CDR3 region has the DNA TGCGCCAGCAGCTCGTCCCGACAGGGGACCTACGAGCAGTACTTC. It translates to CASSSSRQGTYEQYF.

The V and J genes are TRBV19 and TRBJ1-2; D is unresolved. V shed 7 bases and J shed 0 bases, with 3 bases lying between them. The length of the CDR3 is 11 residues. Germline loops: CDR1 LNHDA, CDR2 SQIVND (reference sequence). CDR3 sequence (DNA): TGTGCCAGTAACACTAACTATGGCTACACCTTC. Protein product: CASNTNYGYTF.

The genes are TRBV19 and TRBJ2-2; D might be TRBD1 (6 bases). There are 13 residues in the CDR3. V lost 6 bases to trimming and J lost 6 bases, with 11 bases between them. CDR1 is LNHDA, CDR2 SQIVND, per germline (reference sequence). The CDR3 DNA reads TGTGCCAGTAGACGAGCAGGGGCCGGGGAGCTGTTTTTT. Amino acid sequence: CASRRAGAGELFF.

The V call is TRBV7-2, the J call TRBJ1-2, with D unclear. Trimming cost V 6 bases and J 4 bases, with 15 bases left between them. The germline V gene encodes CDR1 SGHTA and CDR2 FQGNSA. The CDR3 runs 14 residues. The CDR3 region has the DNA TGTGCCAGCAGTCCTCTTTCTAGGAGCTATGGCTACACCTTC. Its translation: CASSPLSRSYGYTF.

The chain recombines TRBV28 with TRBJ2-5; perhaps TRBD1 as D (6 bases). Germline CDR1 is MDHEN and CDR2 is SYDVKM. The CDR3 sequence is 16 residues long. Trimming left V 5 bases short and J 5 bases short, with 21 bases between. CDR3 in amino acids: CASSPWSGTPPETQYF. CDR3 nucleotides: TGTGCCAGCAGTCCCTGGTCCGGGACACCCCCGGAGACCCAGTACTTC.

This clone was observed a few times. This chain joins TRBV6-1 and TRBJ2-3, with 16 nucleotides matching TRBD2. The CDR3 is 18 amino acids. With 1 base clipped from V and 5 bases from J, the junction kept 6 bases outside the gene matches. Germline CDR1 is MNHNS and CDR2 is SASEGT. The CDR3 spells CASSEGGTSGRALDTQYF. The DNA for the CDR3 is TGTGCCAGCAGTGAAGGCGGGACTAGCGGGAGGGCCTTAGATACGCAGTATTTT.

This chain joins TRBV4-2 and TRBJ1-1, with unresolved D. The CDR3 consists of 16 residues. The V end lost 4 bases, the J end lost 0 bases, and 15 bases lay between the germline ends. CDR1 is LGHNA, CDR2 YNFKEQ, per germline. CDR3 loop: CASSRSTGNMNTEAFF. For the CDR3, the DNA is TGTGCCAGCAGCCGTAGCACCGGAAATATGAACACTGAAGCTTTCTTT.